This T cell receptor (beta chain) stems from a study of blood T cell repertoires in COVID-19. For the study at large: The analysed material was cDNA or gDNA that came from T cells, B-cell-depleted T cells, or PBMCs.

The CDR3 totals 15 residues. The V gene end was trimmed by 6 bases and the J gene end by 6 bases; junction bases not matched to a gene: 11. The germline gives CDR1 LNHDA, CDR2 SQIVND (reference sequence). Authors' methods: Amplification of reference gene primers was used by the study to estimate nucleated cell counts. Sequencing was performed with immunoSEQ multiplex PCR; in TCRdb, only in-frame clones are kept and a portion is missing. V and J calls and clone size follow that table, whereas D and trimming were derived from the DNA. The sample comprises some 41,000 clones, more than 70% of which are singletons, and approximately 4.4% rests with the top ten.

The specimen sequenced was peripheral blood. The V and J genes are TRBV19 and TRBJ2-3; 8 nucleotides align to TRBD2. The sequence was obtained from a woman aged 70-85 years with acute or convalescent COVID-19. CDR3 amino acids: CASRTSGSGLDTQYF. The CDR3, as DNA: TGTGCCAGTAGAACTAGCGGTTCCGGGCTTGATACGCAGTATTTT.